These 12 T cell receptor beta chains came from one sample sequenced in a study of blood T cell repertoires in COVID-19. Assay used: immunoSEQ multiplex PCR; TCRdb lists only in-frame clones, some missing. The sample records 50,000 to 65,000 clones, 80% to 95% being singletons. Sequenced input: peripheral blood. The receptors derive from a man over 45 with acute or convalescent COVID-19.

This chain connects TRBV5-1 to TRBJ2-3, with D hard to call. Trimming took off 6 bases at V and 0 bases at J, with 11 bases between the two ends. In germline, CDR1 is SGHRS, CDR2 YFSETQ. CDR3 length: 14 residues. In nucleotides, the CDR3 is TGCGCCAGCACCCGTGGAGTTAGCACAGATACGCAGTATTTT. Amino acid sequence: CASTRGVSTDTQYF.

The DNA of the CDR3 is TGTGCCAGCAGACCCGGGGCTAACTATGGCTACACCTTC. It encodes CASRPGANYGYTF. V and J are TRBV6-5 and TRBJ1-2; D uncertain. Germline CDR1 reads MNHEY; CDR2 reads SVGAGI. The ends were cut back, 6 bases at V and 0 bases at J, with 8 bases in the middle. This CDR3 is built from 13 residues.

The rearrangement links TRBV18 to TRBJ2-3; 13 bases agree with TRBD2. V dropped 3 bases and J dropped 0; count of bases not matched to a gene: 3. Germline CDR1 is KGHSH and CDR2 is LQKENI. There are 17 residues in the CDR3. CDR3: CASSPGTSGTSTDTQYF. The CDR3 DNA reads as TGTGCCAGCTCACCCGGGACTAGCGGGACTAGCACAGATACGCAGTATTTT.

The chain joins TRBV5-8 to TRBJ1-2; D gene uncertain. The germline V and J ends were trimmed by 0 bases and 2 bases, with 11 bases remaining between them. Germline CDR1 and CDR2: SGHTS and YDEGEE. This CDR3 region has 15 residues. The CDR3 nucleotides read TGTGCCAGCAGCTTGGCTGGCAGATGGAACTATGGCTACACCTTC. As protein: CASSLAGRWNYGYTF.

This chain uses TRBV7-3 with TRBJ1-1; 11 positions match TRBD1. The length of the CDR3 is 15 residues. J gave up 6 bases and V 1 base, and 4 bases lay outside the gene matches. From germline, CDR1 is SGHTA and CDR2 FQGTGA. This CDR3 reads CASSLIGQGASEAFF. In DNA form, the CDR3 reads TGTGCCAGCAGCTTAATTGGACAGGGGGCATCTGAAGCTTTCTTT.

The V gene is TRBV3-1 (or the pseudogene TRBV3-2), the J gene TRBJ1-2; D gene unclear. CDR3 length: 14 amino acids. Germline CDR1 is LGHDT and CDR2 is YNNKEL (reference sequence). Trimming cost V 5 bases and J 9 bases, with 19 bases left between them. CDR3 DNA: TGTGCCAGCAGCACCCACGACGTCCCGGGGAGCTACACCTTC. Translation gives CASSTHDVPGSYTF.

CDR3 nucleotides: TGTGCCAGCAGTTCCCATACAGGATTTACCTACGAGCAGTACTTC. It is translated as CASSSHTGFTYEQYF. The rearrangement uses TRBV25-1 and TRBJ2-7; maybe TRBD1 (5 bases). V dropped 5 bases and J dropped 2 bases, with 16 bases sitting between them. Germline assignment: CDR1 MGHDK and CDR2 SYGVNS. The CDR3 is made up of 15 amino acids.

Here the CDR3 reads CASSLRGQPQHF. The DNA of the CDR3 is TGTGCCAGCAGCCTCAGAGGACAGCCCCAGCATTTT. The chain is built from TRBV5-8 and TRBJ1-5; D not certain. CDR1 is SGHTS, CDR2 YDEGEE, per germline. The CDR3 loop spans 12 amino acids. Trimming removed 4 bases at V and 7 bases at J, with 9 bases between.

This clone appeared once. V gene TRBV24-1 combines with J gene TRBJ2-2; TRBD2 aligns across 12 bases. Germline loops: CDR1 KGHDR, CDR2 SFDVKD. The J segment lost 5 bases and the V segment lost 4 bases, leaving 4 bases of the junction unmatched. CDR3 length equals 16 residues. The CDR3 coding sequence is TGTGCCACCAGTGAAACGACTAGCGGGGGTACCGGGGAGCTGTTTTTT. Protein product: CATSETTSGGTGELFF.

The rearrangement uses TRBV19 and TRBJ1-5; TRBD1 is a possible D gene (5 bases). V was shortened by 3 bases and J by 4 bases, with 13 bases between the two germline ends. CDR3 size: 15 residues. Germline V CDR1 and CDR2: LNHDA, SQIVND (reference sequence). The CDR3 protein is CASSIKGIINQPQHF. CDR3 bases: TGTGCCAGTAGTATCAAGGGGATTATTAATCAGCCCCAGCATTTT.

This rearrangement joins TRBV5-1 to TRBJ2-7, with D possibly being TRBD1 (7 bases). V lost 4 bases to trimming and J lost 7 bases, with 18 bases between them. Germline loops: CDR1 SGHRS, CDR2 YFSETQ. The CDR3 runs 14 residues. In nucleotides, the CDR3 is TGCGCCAGCAGCGCGGGGACAGCCAAGGGAGAGCAGTACTTC. Translated, it gives CASSAGTAKGEQYF.

This chain uses TRBV27 with TRBJ2-6; 8 nucleotides align to TRBD1. J was trimmed by 3 bases and V by 6 bases; bases with no gene match: 10. Germline lookup yields CDR1 MNHEY and CDR2 SMNVEV (reference sequence). The CDR3 contains 17 residues. The DNA of the CDR3 is TGTGCCAGCAGCCTCGGACAGGGAAAACATGGGGCCAACGTCCTGACTTTC. Encoded protein: CASSLGQGKHGANVLTF.